This passage covers 25 T cell receptor beta chains from one sample sequenced in a study of OX40 agonist ivuxolimab in advanced cancers. The protocol was immunoSEQ multiplex PCR, while the TCRdb copy is restricted to in-frame clones and leaves out a portion. Among 20,000 to 25,000 clones listed, 84% were seen once. This specimen was CD4+ or CD8+ T cells sorted from blood, taken in a trial of the OX40 agonist ivuxolimab. These receptors were collected from an adult with an advanced solid tumor such as melanoma, head and neck, liver or kidney cancer.

The chain is built from TRBV10-2 and TRBJ2-1, with D hard to call. V was shortened by 3 bases and J by 4 bases, with 7 bases between the two germline ends. There are 13 residues in the CDR3. Germline lookup yields CDR1 WSHSY and CDR2 SAAADI. The CDR3 coding sequence is TGCGCCAGCAGTGAAGGACCTTACAATGAGCAGTTCTTC. Translated, it gives CASSEGPYNEQFF.

The J gene is TRBJ2-6, the V gene TRBV10-3, with D perhaps assigned TRBD1 or TRBD2 (5 bases each). CDR1 and CDR2 from the germline V gene are ENHRY and SYGVKD. The V and J ends lost 5 bases and 0 bases respectively, with 11 bases between them. The CDR3 runs 16 residues. The chain's CDR3 is CAISTRGTSGANVLTF. CDR3 DNA: TGTGCCATCAGTACACGAGGGACCTCTGGGGCCAACGTCCTGACTTTC.

V is TRBV6-1 and J is TRBJ1-5; D uncertain. The germline gives CDR1 MNHNS, CDR2 SASEGT. The CDR3 contains 15 residues. V was cut by 4 bases and J by 7 bases, with 17 bases left in between. CDR3 protein: CASSGERQDQQPQHF. In DNA, the CDR3 is TGTGCCAGCAGTGGGGAGCGGCAGGATCAGCAGCCCCAGCATTTT.

The V gene is TRBV27, the J gene TRBJ2-3; a weak D match, TRBD1 (6 bases). The CDR3 has 16 amino acids. V lost 5 bases and J lost 0, with 15 bases in between. Per germline, CDR1 MNHEY and CDR2 SMNVEV (reference sequence). CDR3 in amino acids: CASSEWTVTSTDTQYF. CDR3 coding DNA: TGTGCCAGCAGTGAATGGACAGTAACTAGCACAGATACGCAGTATTTT.

The chain has TRBV6-1 and TRBJ2-1; no definite D call. V was shortened by 2 bases and J by 2 bases, with 13 bases between the two germline ends. Germline CDR1 MNHNS, CDR2 SASEGT. This CDR3 comprises 16 residues. The CDR3 region has the DNA TGTGCCAGCAGTGAATGGGTCGTGTTCCCCTACAATGAGCAGTTCTTC. Protein: CASSEWVVFPYNEQFF.

The CDR3 sequence is CASSNYRDARWEQFF. CDR3 in DNA: TGTGCCAGCAGCAATTACCGGGACGCCCGCTGGGAGCAGTTCTTC. The chain uses TRBV21-1 and TRBJ2-1. TRBV21-1 is labeled a pseudogene. The CDR3 has 15 residues.

The genes are TRBV27 and TRBJ1-1; no firm D call. The V gene's germline CDR1 is MNHEY and CDR2 SMNVEV (reference sequence). V lost 4 bases, J lost 3 bases, and 9 bases lay in between. The CDR3 is 13 residues long. The CDR3 DNA follows: TGTGCCAGCAGTTCCCTCGGTGACACTGAAGCTTTCTTT. This translates into CASSSLGDTEAFF.

The V call is TRBV7-3, the J call TRBJ2-2, with D unclear. Between the trimmed V and J ends, which lost 3 bases and 0 bases, there was a span of 8 bases. The CDR3 length is 15 residues. Per the germline V gene, CDR1 is SGHTA and CDR2 is FQGTGA. CDR3: CASSLIGTNTGELFF. The CDR3 DNA reads as TGTGCCAGCAGCTTGATTGGAACGAACACCGGGGAGCTGTTTTTT.

This chain connects TRBV10-3 to TRBJ2-1; D remains ambiguous. Trimming pared 2 bases from V and 0 bases from J, leaving 5 bases between. This CDR3 is built from 14 residues. Germline V lookup: CDR1 ENHRY, CDR2 SYGVKD. The CDR3 coding sequence is TGTGCCATCAGTGAGGTGGACTCCTACAATGAGCAGTTCTTC. It yields the protein CAISEVDSYNEQFF.

V usage is TRBV27 and J usage is TRBJ2-2; D is perhaps TRBD1 (5 bases). The CDR3 sequence is 14 residues long. CDR1 MNHEY and CDR2 SMNVEV come from the germline V gene (reference sequence). V lost 2 bases and J lost 6, with 10 bases in between. The CDR3 here is CASSLIQGSGELFF. The CDR3 DNA is TGTGCCAGCAGTTTAATTCAGGGATCCGGGGAGCTGTTTTTT.

The V call is TRBV6-5, the J call TRBJ2-7, with D possibly called TRBD1 or TRBD2 (5 bases each). This CDR3 comprises 15 residues. Trimming cost V 4 bases and J 7 bases, with 20 bases left between them. Germline V gene lookup returns CDR1 MNHEY and CDR2 SVGAGI. In DNA, the CDR3 is TGTGCCAGCAGTTCGGTTGGGACGGGCACTCGTGAGCAGTACTTC. It yields the protein CASSSVGTGTREQYF.

J is TRBJ2-2 and V is TRBV28, with D uncertain. V was shortened by 8 bases and J by 1 base, with 8 bases between the two germline ends. Germline values: CDR1 MDHEN, CDR2 SYDVKM. This CDR3 is 13 amino acids long. CDR3 region: CASGSGNTGELFF. CDR3 nucleotide sequence: TGTGCCAGCGGGTCGGGGAACACCGGGGAGCTGTTTTTT.

This clone was counted once. V and J are TRBV7-9 and TRBJ2-1; a possible D gene is TRBD2 (5 bases). Germline assignment: CDR1 SEHNR and CDR2 FQNEAQ (reference sequence). This CDR3 has 18 amino acids. Trimming removed 1 base at V and 7 bases at J, with 23 bases between. The CDR3 DNA is TGTGCCAGCAGCTTAGGCAGCGCCGGGGAGTTTTTGTGGAATGAGCAGTTCTTC. This sequence encodes CASSLGSAGEFLWNEQFF.

This clone was detected only a few times. This sequence joins TRBV6-5 and TRBJ1-1; 7 bases map to TRBD1. The CDR3 length is 14 residues. V shed 6 bases, J shed 1 base, and the junction held 5 bases outside the gene matches. Looked up from germline, CDR1 is MNHEY and CDR2 is SVGAGI. The CDR3 loop reads CASSFDRENTEAFF. The DNA of the CDR3 is TGTGCCAGCAGCTTTGACAGGGAGAACACTGAAGCTTTCTTT.

This clone occurred a few times. Other nucleotide sequences in the sample specify the same CDR3. V usage is TRBV7-2 and J usage is TRBJ2-7; TRBD1 matches 8 bases. The CDR3 is made up of 13 amino acids. The germline V gene encodes CDR1 SGHTA and CDR2 FQGNSA. J gave up 3 bases and V 3 bases, and 1 base lay outside the gene matches. DNA for the CDR3: TGTGCCAGCAGCTTCGGACAGGGCTACGAGCAGTACTTC. This gives the protein CASSFGQGYEQYF.

The gene calls are TRBV29-1 and TRBJ2-7, with D possibly matching TRBD2 (6 bases). The CDR3 has 14 residues. Germline CDR1 SQVTM, CDR2 ANQGSEA. V was pared by 3 bases and J by 3 bases, with 15 bases between. The CDR3 protein is CSVEILGTYYEQYF. The CDR3 DNA sequence: TGCAGCGTTGAGATCCTCGGGACTTACTACGAGCAGTACTTC.

The chain has TRBV5-1 and TRBJ2-2; TRBD2 matches at 9 bases. The V gene's germline CDR1 is SGHRS and CDR2 YFSETQ. The CDR3 runs to 15 residues. The junction had 1 base not matched to a gene; V was cut back by 0 bases and J by 4 bases. CDR3 sequence (DNA): TGCGCCAGCAGCTTGGGACTAGCGGTCACCGGGGAGCTGTTTTTT. Residues: CASSLGLAVTGELFF.

This chain connects TRBV27 to TRBJ1-6; no reliable D call. The ends were cut back, 6 bases at V and 10 bases at J, with 16 bases in the middle. From germline, CDR1 is MNHEY and CDR2 SMNVEV (reference sequence). The CDR3 is 14 amino acids. The CDR3 coding sequence is TGTGCCAGCAGAATAGACATAGGATTCTCACCCCTCCACTTT. Translating it yields CASRIDIGFSPLHF.

The V and J genes are TRBV28 and TRBJ2-7; the D gene is possibly TRBD2 (5 bases). There are 15 residues in the CDR3. Between the trimmed V and J ends, which lost 1 base and 1 base, there was a span of 11 bases. CDR1 and CDR2 (germline): MDHEN, SYDVKM. Here the CDR3 reads CASSLFGVGSYEQYF. In DNA form, the CDR3 reads TGTGCCAGCAGTTTATTCGGGGTTGGGTCCTACGAGCAGTACTTC. Looking up the rest from reference TRBV28 and TRBJ2-7 gives the full variable domain: DVKVTQSSRYLVKRTGEKVFLECVQDMDHENMFWYRQDPGLGLRLIYFSYDVKMKEKGDIPEGYSVSREKKERFSLILESASTNQTSMYLCASSLFGVGSYEQYFGPGTRLTVT.

The chain combines TRBV10-2 with TRBJ1-3, with 9 bases lining up with TRBD1. With 7 bases clipped from V and 0 bases from J, the junction kept 4 bases outside the gene matches. This CDR3 contains 15 residues. Germline loops: CDR1 WSHSY, CDR2 SAAADI. The chain's CDR3 is CASIGTGNSGNTIYF. In DNA form, the CDR3 reads TGCGCCAGCATAGGGACAGGGAACTCTGGAAACACCATATATTTT.

By share, this clone counts as medium-sized. The CDR3 DNA reads as TGTGCCAGCACGCATGACGGGGGGAATGAGCAGTTCTTC. Residues: CASTHDGGNEQFF. V usage is TRBV2 and J usage is TRBJ2-1, with 7 bases fitting TRBD2. Per the germline V gene, CDR1 is SNHLY and CDR2 is FYNNEI. V gave up 7 bases and J gave up 7 bases; unmatched junction bases: 7. This CDR3 contains 13 residues.

This chain links TRBV4-1 with TRBJ2-7; 15 bases line up with TRBD2. CDR1 and CDR2 (germline): MGHRA, YSYEKL. The CDR3 totals 17 residues. Trimming removed 0 bases from V and 4 bases from J; junction bases left unmatched: 4. The CDR3 protein is CASSQDTGTSGRYEQYF. The CDR3 DNA sequence: TGCGCCAGCAGCCAAGATACTGGGACTAGCGGGAGGTACGAGCAGTACTTC.

The rearrangement links TRBV6-1 to TRBJ2-7, with 13 positions matching TRBD2. The CDR3 consists of 15 residues. Germline V CDR1 and CDR2: MNHNS, SASEGT. Germline trimming cut 2 bases from V and 4 bases from J; bases unmatched to any gene: 2. This CDR3 is CASSEPGLAGYEQYF. CDR3 DNA sequence: TGTGCCAGCAGTGAACCGGGACTAGCGGGATACGAGCAGTACTTC.

The chain is built from TRBV2 and TRBJ2-1; D gene ambiguous. With 5 bases removed from V and 0 bases from J, the gap between germline ends came to 14 bases. This CDR3 is built from 16 residues. Germline V gene lookup returns CDR1 SNHLY and CDR2 FYNNEI. Written as DNA, the CDR3 is TGTGCCAGCAGTTCGACATTTTCTAGCTCCTACAATGAGCAGTTCTTC. Protein sequence: CASSSTFSSSYNEQFF.

This clone was observed a few times. The V gene is TRBV27, the J gene TRBJ1-2, with D unresolved. The CDR3 extends over 14 amino acids. Trimming took 3 bases from V and 1 from J, leaving 9 bases between them. Germline V gene data show CDR1 as MNHEY and CDR2 as SMNVEV (reference sequence). The CDR3 coding sequence is TGTGCCAGCAGTTTCGTAGGGCTTAACTATGGCTACACCTTC. It is translated as CASSFVGLNYGYTF.